Each of the 30 T cell receptor beta chains below was sequenced from the same sample in a study of T cell responses to AZD1222 COVID-19 vaccine. The assay was immunoSEQ multiplex PCR, and TCRdb's table has in-frame clones only and misses some. The profile covers some 48,000 clones, with just over 85% appearing a single time and 5.5% to 7% taken by the ten largest. The source was peripheral blood, collected 28 days after the second AZD1222 dose. These receptors all come from an adult who received the AZD1222 COVID-19 vaccine.

The CDR3 loop reads CAWSGTGADTQYF. DNA for the CDR3: TGTGCCTGGAGTGGGACAGGGGCAGATACGCAGTATTTT. The chain is built from TRBV30 and TRBJ2-3; 9 bases fit TRBD1. The germline V gene has CDR1 GTSNPN and CDR2 SVGIG (reference sequence). The CDR3 spans 13 residues. Trimming cost V 1 base and J 4 bases; bases outside gene matches: 0.

This sequence joins TRBV7-2 and TRBJ2-1, with no clear D. The V end was cut by 6 bases, the J end by 0 bases, with 9 bases between. The CDR3 is 14 residues long. Germline loops: CDR1 SGHTA, CDR2 FQGNSA. The CDR3 is CASRSPGSYNEQFF. CDR3 DNA: TGTGCCAGCAGGTCCCCCGGCTCCTACAATGAGCAGTTCTTC.

V gene TRBV7-2 combines with J gene TRBJ2-1; D perhaps matches TRBD2 (5 bases). CDR3 length equals 16 residues. Germline V CDR1 and CDR2: SGHTA, FQGNSA. Trimming took off 2 bases at V and 3 bases at J, with 14 bases between the two ends. The CDR3 nucleotides are TGTGCCAGCAGCTTATATACGGGGTCAATCTACAATGAGCAGTTCTTC. Protein: CASSLYTGSIYNEQFF.

The chain carries TRBV28 and TRBJ2-1, with a weak D call TRBD2 (5 bases). CDR1 and CDR2 from the germline V gene are MDHEN and SYDVKM. V gave up 5 bases and J gave up 8 bases, with 19 bases separating them. The CDR3 runs to 15 residues. The CDR3 coding sequence is TGTGCCAGCAGTCCACAGTCCCCGAGGGTACATGAGCAGTTCTTC. The encoded protein is CASSPQSPRVHEQFF.

The rearrangement uses TRBV5-4 and TRBJ2-2, with 7 bases identical to TRBD1. Germline CDR1 is SGHNT and CDR2 is YYREEE (reference sequence). V shed 4 bases, J shed 5 bases, and the junction held 2 bases outside the gene matches. This CDR3 has 13 amino acids. This chain's CDR3 is CASSLQGTGELFF. Here the CDR3 DNA reads TGTGCCAGCAGCCTACAGGGGACCGGGGAGCTGTTTTTT.

The chain uses TRBV2 and TRBJ1-3; possible D gene TRBD1, 6 bases. V dropped 4 bases and J dropped 0 bases, with 10 bases sitting between them. The CDR3 contains 15 residues. Per germline, CDR1 SNHLY and CDR2 FYNNEI. The CDR3 DNA is TGTGCCAGCAGTGCAGCAGGGGCCTCTGGAAACACCATATATTTT. This sequence encodes CASSAAGASGNTIYF.

This chain joins TRBV5-4 and TRBJ1-2; no reliable D call. The CDR3 extends over 13 amino acids. Germline V gene sequence: CDR1 SGHNT, CDR2 YYREEE (reference sequence). V lost 0 bases, J lost 0 bases, and 3 bases lay in between. The CDR3 is CASSLVANYGYTF. DNA of the CDR3: TGTGCCAGCAGCTTGGTCGCTAACTATGGCTACACCTTC.

The V gene is TRBV27, the J gene TRBJ1-6, with 9 bases that match TRBD1. V was clipped by 6 bases and J by 0 bases; unmatched bases: 6. CDR1 MNHEY and CDR2 SMNVEV come from the germline V gene (reference sequence). The CDR3 has 17 amino acids. The CDR3 DNA reads TGTGCCAGCAGGCGGGACAGGGTTAGCTCCTATAATTCACCCCTCCACTTT. Translation: CASRRDRVSSYNSPLHF.

The chain joins TRBV21-1 to TRBJ2-2; the DNA was not compared with TRBD2, the D call given in the table. TRBV21-1 is labeled a pseudogene. The length of the CDR3 is 11 residues. CDR3 protein: CASMSGGELFF. The CDR3 DNA reads TGTGCCAGCATGTCCGGCGGGGAGCTGTTTTTT.

The chain links TRBV5-1 to TRBJ2-7; D unclear. In germline, CDR1 is SGHRS, CDR2 YFSETQ. Trimming removed 1 base from V and 1 base from J, with 12 bases in between. The CDR3 is 15 amino acids. The CDR3 DNA sequence: TGCGCCAGCAGCTTGTTGGAGTTACAATCCTACGAGCAGTACTTC. This translates into CASSLLELQSYEQYF.

The chain links TRBV9 to TRBJ1-6; tentatively, D is TRBD1 (5 bases). V lost 5 bases to trimming and J lost 7 bases, with 13 bases between them. CDR1 and CDR2 from the germline V gene are SGDLS and YYNGEE. This CDR3 region has 14 residues. The DNA of the CDR3 is TGTGCCAGCAGGGGGCAGGTTGAGAATTCACCCCTCCACTTT. It translates to CASRGQVENSPLHF.

The V gene is TRBV3-1 (or the pseudogene TRBV3-2), the J gene TRBJ2-5, with unresolved D. V dropped 0 bases and J dropped 2 bases, with 7 bases sitting between them. In germline, CDR1 is LGHDT, CDR2 YNNKEL (reference sequence). The CDR3 totals 14 residues. The CDR3 loop is CASSQEPSQETQYF. The CDR3 DNA reads TGTGCCAGCAGCCAAGAGCCAAGTCAAGAGACCCAGTACTTC.

This clone has only one observation. V usage is TRBV3-1 (or the pseudogene TRBV3-2) and J usage is TRBJ2-2; no clear D gene. Trimming removed 4 bases from V and 5 bases from J, with 8 bases in between. This CDR3 region has 13 residues. The V gene's germline CDR1 is LGHDT and CDR2 YNNKEL (reference sequence). CDR3 bases: TGTGCCAGCAGCCGAAGGGTGACCGGGGAGCTGTTTTTT. It yields the protein CASSRRVTGELFF.

The rearrangement joins TRBV27 to TRBJ2-1; 10 positions agree with TRBD2. The CDR3 runs 19 residues. The V segment lost 6 bases and the J segment 2 bases; nucleotides outside the gene matches: 16. Germline values: CDR1 MNHEY, CDR2 SMNVEV (reference sequence). CDR3 protein: CASSLKFMGLAPTYNEQFF. The CDR3 nucleotides are TGTGCCAGCAGCCTAAAATTCATGGGACTAGCGCCCACCTACAATGAGCAGTTCTTC.

V gene TRBV2 combines with J gene TRBJ1-4, with D unclear. V gave up 5 bases and J gave up 3 bases, with 10 bases separating them. This CDR3 has 14 amino acids. The germline gives CDR1 SNHLY, CDR2 FYNNEI. The DNA for the CDR3 is TGTGCCAGCAGTCTTGGACGGGCTAATGAAAAACTGTTTTTT. It specifies CASSLGRANEKLFF.

The chain combines TRBV6-5 with TRBJ1-4; TRBD1 is a possible D gene (5 bases). This CDR3 region has 14 residues. CDR1 MNHEY and CDR2 SVGAGI come from the germline V gene. V lost 1 base and J lost 6, with 9 bases in between. The CDR3, as DNA: TGTGCCAGCAGTTACTGGGGGGGGGATGAAAAACTGTTTTTT. It specifies CASSYWGGDEKLFF.

Remarks on this clone: An end of the junction differs from the germline gene, which may be a read error. V gene TRBV13 combines with J gene TRBJ2-1, with TRBD2 identical over 16 bases. CDR3 length: 18 residues. CDR1 and CDR2 from the germline V gene are PRHDT and FYEKMQ (reference sequence). CDR3 amino acids: CASSLGGLAGGPGNEQFF. In DNA form, the CDR3 reads TGTGCCAGCAGCCTAGGGGGACTAGCGGGAGGGCCAGGCAATGAGCAGTTCTTC.

The J gene is TRBJ1-5, the V gene TRBV6-6; possible D gene TRBD1, 5 bases. Trimming shortened V by 5 bases and J by 5 bases, and 13 bases separated the two germline ends. This CDR3 is 14 amino acids long. Germline loops: CDR1 MNHNY, CDR2 SVGAGI (reference sequence). CDR3 sequence reads: CASSKRGSDQPQHF. In nucleotides, the CDR3 is TGTGCCAGCAGTAAGAGGGGATCCGATCAGCCCCAGCATTTT.

The genes are TRBV15 and TRBJ2-6, with D possibly being TRBD1 (6 bases). CDR1 is LNHNV, CDR2 YYDKDF, per germline (reference sequence). The length of the CDR3 is 15 residues. V dropped 2 bases and J dropped 4 bases, with 9 bases sitting between them. CDR3 sequence reads: CATSRQGLGANVLTF. CDR3 sequence (DNA): TGTGCCACCAGCAGACAGGGGCTGGGGGCCAACGTCCTGACTTTC.

This sequence joins TRBV27 and TRBJ2-7; TRBD2 might be the D (6 bases). In germline, CDR1 is MNHEY, CDR2 SMNVEV (reference sequence). V was pared by 6 bases and J by 0 bases, with 18 bases between. The CDR3 consists of 16 residues. In DNA, the CDR3 is TGTGCCAGCAGCGCTAGGGCTAGCGTGAGCTCCTACGAGCAGTACTTC. Translating it yields CASSARASVSSYEQYF.

The chain is built from TRBV18 and TRBJ2-1; TRBD1 matches 8 bases. CDR3 length: 15 residues. Germline CDR1 reads KGHSH; CDR2 reads LQKENI. V lost 6 bases and J lost 8; bases outside the gene matches: 12. CDR3 sequence (DNA): TGTGCCAGCTCCCAAAAATGGACAGGGACGGATGAGCAGTTCTTC. Translated, it gives CASSQKWTGTDEQFF.

This clone came up a few times. The V call is TRBV5-1, the J call TRBJ1-1, with TRBD1 as a possible D gene (5 bases). The CDR3 totals 13 residues. The V and J ends lost 5 bases and 1 base respectively, with 9 bases between them. Germline assignment: CDR1 SGHRS and CDR2 YFSETQ. The CDR3 DNA follows: TGCGCCAGCAGTAGTCAGGGGAACACTGAAGCTTTCTTT. It yields the protein CASSSQGNTEAFF.

The chain joins TRBV28 to TRBJ1-2; D not certain. CDR1 is MDHEN and CDR2 is SYDVKM in the germline V gene. CDR3 length: 11 residues. V was shortened by 8 bases and J by 11 bases, with 15 bases between the two germline ends. The CDR3 spells CASSQTPGYTF. The CDR3 nucleotides are TGTGCCAGCTCACAAACCCCGGGGTACACCTTC.

This sequence joins TRBV10-3 and TRBJ1-4; 10 nucleotides match TRBD1. V gave up 3 bases and J gave up 8 bases; unmatched junction bases: 15. Per the germline V gene, CDR1 is ENHRY and CDR2 is SYGVKD. The CDR3 is 18 residues long. Here the CDR3 DNA reads TGTGCCATCAGTGACTATAATTCACCGGGACAGGGGATAGAAAAACTGTTTTTT. It is translated as CAISDYNSPGQGIEKLFF.

This clone was seen a single time. This chain links TRBV6-5 with TRBJ2-7; D is unclear. CDR3 length: 11 amino acids. Between the trimmed V and J ends, which lost 5 bases and 3 bases, there was a span of 5 bases. CDR1 is MNHEY and CDR2 is SVGAGI in the germline V gene. Written as DNA, the CDR3 is TGTGCCAGCAGTCAGAGCTACGAGCAGTACTTC. It translates to CASSQSYEQYF.

The rearrangement joins TRBV16 to TRBJ2-1; 7 nucleotides align to TRBD2. After removal of 4 bases from V and 2 bases from J, the junction contained 11 bases not matched to a gene. The germline CDR1 and CDR2 sequences are KGHSY and FQNENV. The length of the CDR3 is 17 residues. DNA of the CDR3: TGTGCCAGCAGCCCGTCGACTGGCGGGAGCCCCTACAATGAGCAGTTCTTC. Amino acid sequence: CASSPSTGGSPYNEQFF.

J is TRBJ2-1 and V is TRBV3-1 (or the pseudogene TRBV3-2); weak D call: TRBD1 (6 bases). Trimming removed 4 bases at V and 8 bases at J, with 15 bases between. CDR1 and CDR2 from the germline V gene are LGHDT and YNNKEL (reference sequence). The CDR3 is made up of 14 amino acids. The CDR3 DNA follows: TGTGCCAGCAGCCGGGACATTGGGATTGATGAGCAGTTCTTC. Residues: CASSRDIGIDEQFF.

This sequence joins TRBV2 and TRBJ2-1; 10 bases agree with TRBD2. CDR1 is SNHLY, CDR2 FYNNEI, per germline. This CDR3 contains 14 residues. The V gene end was trimmed by 6 bases and the J gene end by 3 bases; junction bases not matched to a gene: 2. In DNA, the CDR3 is TGTGCCAGCAGGGAGCGGGAGGGCTACAATGAGCAGTTCTTC. The encoded protein is CASREREGYNEQFF.

This clone was detected a few times. The V gene is TRBV6-4, the J gene TRBJ1-1, with TRBD1 matching over 7 bases. This CDR3 contains 14 residues. Germline V gene lookup returns CDR1 MRHNA and CDR2 SNTAGT. J was trimmed by 3 bases and V by 6 bases; bases with no gene match: 7. The CDR3 bases are TGTGCCAGCAGAGAGACAGGGAGGGACACTGAAGCTTTCTTT. Translating gives CASRETGRDTEAFF.

The chain employs TRBV6-6 and TRBJ2-5, with D tentatively TRBD1 (5 bases). V was shortened by 4 bases and J by 5 bases, with 11 bases between the two germline ends. Germline lookup yields CDR1 MNHNY and CDR2 SVGAGI (reference sequence). CDR3 length: 13 residues. CDR3 DNA sequence: TGTGCCAGCAGTTCCAGGGATGGGGAGACCCAGTACTTC. Encoded protein: CASSSRDGETQYF.